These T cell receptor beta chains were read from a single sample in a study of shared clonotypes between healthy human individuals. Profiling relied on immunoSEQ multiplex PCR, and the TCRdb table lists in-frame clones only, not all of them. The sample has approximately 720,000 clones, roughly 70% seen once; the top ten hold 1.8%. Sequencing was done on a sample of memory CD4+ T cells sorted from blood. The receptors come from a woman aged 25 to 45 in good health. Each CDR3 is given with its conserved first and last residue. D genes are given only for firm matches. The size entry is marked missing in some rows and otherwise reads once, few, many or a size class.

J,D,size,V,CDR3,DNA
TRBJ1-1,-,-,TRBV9,CASSVVGGGTEAFF,TGTGCCAGCAGCGTAGTGGGGGGCGGGACTGAAGCTTTCTTT
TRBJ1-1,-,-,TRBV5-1,CASSPGDTLRTEAFF,TGCGCCAGCAGCCCCGGGGACACCCTGCGCACTGAAGCTTTCTTT
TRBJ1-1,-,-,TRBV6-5,CASTRGESTEAFF,TGTGCCAGCACCAGGGGCGAGAGTACTGAAGCTTTCTTT
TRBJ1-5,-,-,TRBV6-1,CASSLYWSQHF,TGTGCCAGCAGCCTATATTGGTCCCAGCATTTT
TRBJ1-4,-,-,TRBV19,CASKPSPLRNEKLFF,TGTGCCAGTAAACCTTCCCCCCTCAGAAATGAAAAACTGTTTTTT
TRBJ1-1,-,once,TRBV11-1,CASSPRQTEAFF,TGTGCCAGCAGCCCGAGACAGACTGAAGCTTTCTTT
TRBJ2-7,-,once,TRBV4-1,CASSQASGQTYEQYF,TGCGCCAGCAGCCAAGCAAGCGGGCAGACTTACGAGCAGTACTTC
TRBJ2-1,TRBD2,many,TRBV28,CASSPTSVRRFF,TGTGCCAGCAGCCCCACTAGCGTGAGGAGGTTCTTC
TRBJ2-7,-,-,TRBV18,CASSPVFQGGSYEQYF,TGTGCCAGCTCACCAGTGTTCCAGGGGGGCTCCTACGAGCAGTACTTC
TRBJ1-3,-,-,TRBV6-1,CASSEGPLSGNTIYF,TGTGCCAGCAGTGAGGGGCCACTCTCTGGAAACACCATATATTTT
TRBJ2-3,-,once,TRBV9,CASSTSSADTQYF,TGTGCCAGCAGCACATCTAGCGCAGATACGCAGTATTTT
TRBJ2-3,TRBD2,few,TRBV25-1,CASSELGGSSSTDTQYF,TGTGCCAGCAGTGAATTGGGGGGGTCATCTAGCACAGATACGCAGTATTTT
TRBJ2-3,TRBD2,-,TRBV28,CASTTAGVATDTQYF,TGTGCCAGCACCACGGCGGGAGTTGCCACAGATACGCAGTATTTT
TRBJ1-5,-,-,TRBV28,CASSFARSSNQPQHF,TGTGCCAGCAGTTTCGCTAGGAGTAGCAATCAGCCCCAGCATTTT
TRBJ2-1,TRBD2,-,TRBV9,CASSPPGGRATREQFF,TGTGCCAGCAGCCCACCGGGCGGGAGGGCCACCCGGGAGCAGTTCTTC
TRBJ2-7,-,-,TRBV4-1,CASSQDNSPRPYEQYF,TGCGCCAGCAGCCAAGATAATTCGCCTCGCCCCTACGAGCAGTACTTC
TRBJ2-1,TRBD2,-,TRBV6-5,CASSYPGLAGANEQFF,TGTGCCAGCAGTTACCCGGGACTAGCGGGAGCGAATGAGCAGTTCTTC
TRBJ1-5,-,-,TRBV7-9,CASSLGGHGPQHF,TGTGCCAGCAGCTTGGGGGGTCACGGGCCCCAGCATTTT
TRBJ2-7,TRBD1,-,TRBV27,CASSFAKGTGVTRALSYEQYF,TGTGCCAGCAGTTTCGCGAAAGGGACAGGGGTCACCCGGGCCCTCTCCTACGAGCAGTACTTC
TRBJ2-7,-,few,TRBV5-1,CASSLAEVPYEQYF,TGCGCCAGCAGCTTGGCGGAGGTACCCTACGAGCAGTACTTC
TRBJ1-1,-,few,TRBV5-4,CASSFFGGRGTEAFF,TGTGCCAGCAGCTTTTTTGGGGGGCGCGGAACTGAAGCTTTCTTT
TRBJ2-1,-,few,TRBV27,CASSLSRGEQFF,TGTGCCAGCAGTTTATCTAGGGGTGAGCAGTTCTTC
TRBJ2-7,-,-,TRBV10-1,CASLDYEQYF,TGCGCCAGCTTGGACTACGAGCAGTACTTC
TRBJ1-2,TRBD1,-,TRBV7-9,CASSLLQSTGGYGYTF,TGTGCCAGCAGCTTGCTCCAGTCGACAGGGGGCTATGGCTACACCTTC
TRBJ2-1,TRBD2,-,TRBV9,CASSVGLAGSSYNEQFF,TGTGCCAGCAGCGTTGGACTAGCGGGAAGCTCCTACAATGAGCAGTTCTTC
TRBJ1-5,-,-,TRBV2,CASSEAPSNSNQPQHF,TGTGCCAGCAGTGAAGCTCCCAGCAATAGCAATCAGCCCCAGCATTTT
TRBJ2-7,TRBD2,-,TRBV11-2,CASSYAGAWDEQYF,TGTGCCAGCAGCTACGCGGGAGCGTGGGACGAGCAGTACTTC
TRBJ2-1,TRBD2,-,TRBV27,CASSLSRLAGGNEQFF,TGTGCCAGCAGTTTATCCCGACTAGCGGGAGGCAATGAGCAGTTCTTC
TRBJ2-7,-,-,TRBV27,CASSLFGTRDYEQYF,TGTGCCAGCAGTTTATTCGGGACGAGAGACTACGAGCAGTACTTC
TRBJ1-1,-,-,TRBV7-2,CASSWVGGGFSTEAFF,TGTGCCAGCAGCTGGGTAGGTGGAGGGTTTAGCACTGAAGCTTTCTTT
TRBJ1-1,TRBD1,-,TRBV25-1,CASSGGQGKGSTEAFF,TGTGCCAGCAGTGGGGGACAGGGAAAGGGAAGCACTGAAGCTTTCTTT
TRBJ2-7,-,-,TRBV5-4,CASSFLSSYEQYF,TGTGCCAGCAGCTTTCTGAGCTCCTACGAGCAGTACTTC